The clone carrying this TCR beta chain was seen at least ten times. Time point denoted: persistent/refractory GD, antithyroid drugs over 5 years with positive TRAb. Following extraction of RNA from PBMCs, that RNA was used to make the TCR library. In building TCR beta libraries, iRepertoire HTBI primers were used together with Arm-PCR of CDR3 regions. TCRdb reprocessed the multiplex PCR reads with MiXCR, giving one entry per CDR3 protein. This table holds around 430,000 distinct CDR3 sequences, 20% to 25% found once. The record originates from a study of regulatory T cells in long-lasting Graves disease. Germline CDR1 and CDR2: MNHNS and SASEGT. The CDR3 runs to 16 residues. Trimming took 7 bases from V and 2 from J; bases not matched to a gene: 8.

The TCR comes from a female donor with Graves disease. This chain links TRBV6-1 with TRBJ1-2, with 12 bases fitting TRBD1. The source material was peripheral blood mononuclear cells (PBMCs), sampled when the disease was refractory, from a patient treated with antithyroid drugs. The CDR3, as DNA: TGTGCCAGCAATACCGGGACAGGGGGCGCAAACTATGGCTACACCTTC. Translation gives CASNTGTGGANYGYTF.